Listed below are T cell receptor beta chains from one sample, sequenced in a study of regulatory T cells in long-lasting Graves disease. One entry per CDR3 protein, called by TCRdb with MiXCR from the multiplex PCR reads. The sample contains about 360,000 distinct CDR3 sequences, 15% to 20% of which appear only once. These data were also reused for a study on T cells in Graves' hyperthyroidism and ophthalmopathy.

Here the sequenced sample was peripheral blood mononuclear cells (PBMCs), taken at new diagnosis, from a patient treated with antithyroid drugs. Source of these receptors: a woman between 18 and 29 years old with Graves disease. Both conserved end residues are trimmed from each CDR3. Each record gives: J gene, D gene, V gene, CDR3 protein. The D gene is left open where the match is weak.

>TRBJ1-1|-|TRBV7-2
ASSAVTGTEAF
>TRBJ2-7|-|TRBV18
ASSPPRGSYEQY
>TRBJ2-7|TRBD2|TRBV11-2
ASSPLLGGRSYEQY
>TRBJ1-5|-|TRBV19
ASSTGDLRGPQH
>TRBJ1-6|-|TRBV6-1
ASSPGGNSPLH
>TRBJ1-6|-|TRBV3-1
ASSLSRDSPLH
>TRBJ2-1|-|TRBV13
ASSSYSGGQPYNEQF
>TRBJ2-1|TRBD1|TRBV6-1
ATSVGTGDWDEQF
>TRBJ2-7|-|TRBV5-1
ASSLDYVEQY
>TRBJ2-1|TRBD2|TRBV10-2
ASGPSSGSNEQF
>TRBJ2-3|-|TRBV2
ASKETDTQY
>TRBJ2-1|-|TRBV2
ASKGEVAGEPNEQF
>TRBJ1-6|-|TRBV12-3/TRBV12-4
ASSQTFGQFYNSPLH
>TRBJ1-2|TRBD1|TRBV5-1
ASSPGQGANGYT
>TRBJ1-1|-|TRBV10-3
AIGGTSNTEAF
>TRBJ2-7|-|TRBV2
ASSGGLYYEQY
>TRBJ2-7|-|TRBV15
ATSRDSSAVGEQY
>TRBJ2-6|-|TRBV19
ASSIGSGANVLT
>TRBJ2-2|-|TRBV7-2
ASSTRLGGNTGELF
>TRBJ1-5|TRBD1|TRBV18
ASSPGTEGSQH
>TRBJ2-3|TRBD2|TRBV6-5
ASSSYKGGGTDTQY
>TRBJ2-5|-|TRBV2
ASSERPSKGQETQY
>TRBJ1-5|-|TRBV5-1
ASSLTGGKGNQPQH
>TRBJ1-4|-|TRBV6-1
ASSTPTGGTEKLF
>TRBJ2-5|TRBD2|TRBV27
ASSPLRGGQETQY
>TRBJ2-3|-|TRBV20-1
RALAVTSTDTQY
>TRBJ1-2|-|TRBV30
AWAPPGRRAGGYT
>TRBJ2-3|TRBD2|TRBV12-3/TRBV12-4
ASAGVTDTQY
>TRBJ2-2|-|TRBV7-6
ASSRWQGGTGELF
>TRBJ2-2|-|TRBV12-3/TRBV12-4
ASSPLRAGELF
>TRBJ1-1|-|TRBV4-1
ASQATLALHTEAF
>TRBJ2-2|-|TRBV19
ASSMGTRGNTGELF
>TRBJ1-5|-|TRBV24-1
ATSLFGGDSNQPQH
>TRBJ2-1|TRBD1|TRBV11-2
ASRTGWGNEQF
>TRBJ1-6|-|TRBV12-5
ASGSRDFYSPLH
>TRBJ2-5|-|TRBV5-1
ASSPSGQIEETQY
>TRBJ1-1|-|TRBV19
ASSIAHYREVGSEAF
>TRBJ2-1|TRBD1|TRBV2
ASLQGARGNEQF
>TRBJ2-2|-|TRBV6-1
ASSPTRTRVGGELF